This paragraph covers one TCR beta chain sequence. The antigen is unknown. The source of the sample is a study of vaccination and CD4 T cells after COVID-19. The treatment: roughly ten-day PBMC culture with coronavirus spike peptide pools or control peptides (ViraFEST assay). ViraFEST sequenced TCRs after peptide-pool expansion of antigen-specific T cells. Negative selection yielded CD4+ T cells from day-10 cultures. Once obtained from cultured CD4+ T cells, the DNA was sequenced using the Oncomine TCR Beta short-read assay. Cultured CD4+ T cells yielded the extracted genomic DNA. One entry per CDR3 protein results from TCRdb running MiXCR on the PCR reads. The sample has some 10,000 distinct CDR3 sequences, around a quarter seen once. The sequence derives from a human donor who received a COVID-19 vaccine. The input for sequencing was CD4+ T cells from blood, cultured in vitro, taken before SARS-CoV-2 vaccination.

The DNA of the CDR3 is TGTGCCATCAGTGAGCGGGCGGCATGGACCGGGGAGCTGTTTTTT. Protein sequence: CAISERAAWTGELFF. The chain carries TRBV10-3 and TRBJ2-2, with D unresolved. Germline V gene lookup returns CDR1 ENHRY and CDR2 SYGVKD. This CDR3 is built from 15 residues. Trimming cost V 2 bases and J 5 bases, with 12 bases left between them.